This T cell receptor beta chain was observed in a study of brain T cells in children with intractable seizures. Sequencing was performed with immunoSEQ multiplex PCR; in TCRdb, only in-frame clones are kept and a portion is missing. Of about 340,000 clones detected, 93% appear once; the ten largest clones hold roughly 6%. Trimming cost V 3 bases and J 6 bases, with 14 bases left between them. Germline CDR1 is DFQATT and CDR2 is SNEGSKA (reference sequence). This CDR3 comprises 13 residues. Study-wide findings and caveats: Absence of clones before surgery may stem from lower sequencing depth. Only CDR3 sequence similarity suggested viral specificity, without known HCMV serostatus.

Note on this clone: Its specificity is unknown.

The time point denotes: blood from clinic visit 5 months post-surgery; TSC patient then seizure free. V usage is TRBV20-1 and J usage is TRBJ1-1; D is ambiguous. The receptor's source is a boy under two years old with tuberous sclerosis and intractable seizures. The sample was peripheral blood, taken less than 6 months after surgery. The chain's CDR3 is CSASALLGAEAFF. CDR3 nucleotide sequence: TGCAGTGCTAGTGCCCTACTTGGAGCTGAAGCTTTCTTT.